A single sample gave rise to the 21 T cell receptor beta chains below, sequenced in a study of T cell responses to AZD1222 COVID-19 vaccine. The repertoire was sequenced with immunoSEQ multiplex PCR; TCRdb's copy has only in-frame clones and lacks some. Among about 160,000 clones listed, 94% were seen once. The material sequenced was peripheral blood, taken on day 0 of AZD1222 vaccination. All receptors come from an adult in good health.

J is TRBJ1-3 and V is TRBV18; a possible D gene is TRBD1 (5 bases). V lost 1 base, J lost 0 bases, and 13 bases lay in between. The CDR3 has 17 amino acids. CDR1 and CDR2 (germline): KGHSH, LQKENI. CDR3 region: CASSPRGGQNSGNTIYF. Written as DNA, the CDR3 is TGTGCCAGCTCACCACGGGGTGGACAAAACTCTGGAAACACCATATATTTT.

In this sample, this clone turned up once. The V call is TRBV10-3, the J call TRBJ1-4; possible D gene TRBD1, 6 bases. In germline, CDR1 is ENHRY, CDR2 SYGVKD. Trimming removed 0 bases from V and 0 bases from J, with 14 bases in between. The CDR3 is 18 amino acids. CDR3 bases: TGTGCCATCAGTGAGTCGAGACAGGAACTTGCAACTAATGAAAAACTGTTTTTT. It yields the protein CAISESRQELATNEKLFF.

This chain joins TRBV5-1 and TRBJ2-3; 10 bases are a match to TRBD2. Trimming at V came to 4 bases and at J to 3 bases, leaving 20 bases not matched to a gene. Per the germline V gene, CDR1 is SGHRS and CDR2 is YFSETQ. The CDR3 has 20 residues. CDR3 DNA: TGCGCCAGCAGCGCCCGTCCTTCGAGCGGGGGGGCCGGGAGGACAGATACGCAGTATTTT. This encodes CASSARPSSGGAGRTDTQYF.

The V and J genes are TRBV4-1 and TRBJ2-6, with D unresolved. This CDR3 is built from 15 residues. In germline, CDR1 is MGHRA, CDR2 YSYEKL. V was shortened by 4 bases and J by 0 bases, with 7 bases between the two germline ends. This CDR3 is CASSPLASGANVLTF. DNA of the CDR3: TGCGCCAGCAGCCCTCTCGCCTCTGGGGCCAACGTCCTGACTTTC.

CDR3 region: CASSVGGLVGGETQYF. CDR3 DNA sequence: TGTGCCAGCAGCGTCGGGGGGCTAGTCGGGGGAGAGACCCAGTACTTC. The chain uses TRBV9 and TRBJ2-5; D perhaps matches TRBD2 (7 bases). Germline CDR1 is SGDLS and CDR2 is YYNGEE. Trimming cost V 2 bases and J 4 bases, with 18 bases left between them. The CDR3 totals 16 residues.

This rearrangement joins TRBV4-1 to TRBJ1-2; D may be TRBD1 (5 bases). In germline, CDR1 is MGHRA, CDR2 YSYEKL. The CDR3 has 15 residues. Trimming removed 0 bases at V and 4 bases at J, with 12 bases between. CDR3 nucleotide sequence: TGCGCCAGCAGCCAAGAGGAGGGGAGTAGCTATGGCTACACCTTC. Its translation: CASSQEEGSSYGYTF.

V usage is TRBV29-1 and J usage is TRBJ1-1, with a possible D match to TRBD1 (6 bases). CDR1 is SQVTM and CDR2 is ANQGSEA in the germline V gene. This CDR3 has 13 residues. Trimming left V 4 bases short and J 3 bases short, with 12 bases between. The CDR3 DNA is TGCAGCGTTGTTGGGGGCGGGTACACTGAAGCTTTCTTT. Protein product: CSVVGGGYTEAFF.

CDR3 sequence reads: CASSLRRLAGLTDTQYF. CDR3 nucleotide sequence: TGTGCCAGCAGCCTCCGCCGACTAGCGGGACTCACAGATACGCAGTATTTT. The V gene is TRBV11-2, the J gene TRBJ2-3; 11 nucleotides align to TRBD2. Germline-derived CDR1 and CDR2 are SGHAT and FQNNGV. Losses at the gene ends were 5 bases for V and 2 bases for J; bases not matched to a gene: 9. CDR3 length: 17 residues.

The rearrangement links TRBV27 to TRBJ2-1; D unresolved. There are 16 residues in the CDR3. The germline V gene has CDR1 MNHEY and CDR2 SMNVEV (reference sequence). Trimming pared 5 bases from V and 1 base from J, leaving 15 bases between. In nucleotides, the CDR3 is TGTGCCAGCAGTATGGCGGACGGAGTATCCTACAATGAGCAGTTCTTC. As protein: CASSMADGVSYNEQFF.

V gene TRBV7-6 combines with J gene TRBJ1-2; possible D gene TRBD1, 5 bases. Per the germline V gene, CDR1 is SGHVS and CDR2 is FNYEAQ. Trimming took off 2 bases at V and 0 bases at J, with 16 bases between the two ends. The CDR3 length is 17 residues. The CDR3 DNA follows: TGTGCCAGCAGCTTAACCGCGGGGGACGGAGCTAACTATGGCTACACCTTC. Its translation: CASSLTAGDGANYGYTF.

This chain links TRBV3-1 (or the pseudogene TRBV3-2) with TRBJ2-7, with unresolved D. V lost 4 bases and J lost 4, with 17 bases in between. Germline V gene lookup returns CDR1 LGHDT and CDR2 YNNKEL (reference sequence). The CDR3 has 15 amino acids. CDR3: CASSPEPRSRYEQYV. The DNA for the CDR3 is TGTGCCAGCAGCCCTGAGCCCCGATCCCGATACGAGCAGTACGTC.

The chain combines TRBV2 with TRBJ1-1, with D hard to call. V was shortened by 3 bases and J by 0 bases, with 8 bases between the two germline ends. CDR3 length equals 14 residues. Germline V gene lookup returns CDR1 SNHLY and CDR2 FYNNEI. The CDR3 sequence is CASSENRLNTEAFF. The CDR3 bases are TGTGCCAGCAGTGAGAACAGACTGAACACTGAAGCTTTCTTT.

The V gene is TRBV19, the J gene TRBJ2-5, with D tentatively TRBD1 (6 bases). This CDR3 is 15 amino acids long. Trimming shortened V by 6 bases and J by 5 bases, and 19 bases separated the two germline ends. Germline lookup yields CDR1 LNHDA and CDR2 SQIVND (reference sequence). In DNA form, the CDR3 reads TGTGCCAGTAGCAACCTAGTGGACAGCCGGGAGACCCAGTACTTC. It yields the protein CASSNLVDSRETQYF. Full variable domain (outside the CDR3, taken from reference TRBV19 and TRBJ2-5): DGGITQSPKYLFRKEGQNVTLSCEQNLNHDAMYWYRQDPGQGLRLIYYSQIVNDFQKGDIAEGYSVSREKKESFPLTVTSAQKNPTAFYLCASSNLVDSRETQYFGPGTRLLVL.

The rearrangement links TRBV4-2 to TRBJ2-6; weak D call: TRBD1 (6 bases). The V gene lost 5 bases and the J gene lost 0 bases, with 17 bases spanning the gap. In germline, CDR1 is LGHNA, CDR2 YNFKEQ. The CDR3 has 18 amino acids. CDR3 coding DNA: TGTGCCAGCAGCGAAGTAGCCGGGACAACCTCTGGGGCCAACGTCCTGACTTTC. It codes for CASSEVAGTTSGANVLTF.

CDR3 amino acids: CASSLVVVTGELFF. The CDR3 region has the DNA TGTGCCAGCAGCTTAGTGGTGGTCACCGGGGAGCTGTTTTTT. This chain links TRBV7-2 with TRBJ2-2; D is unresolved. CDR1 and CDR2 from the germline V gene are SGHTA and FQGNSA. With 1 base removed from V and 4 bases from J, the gap between germline ends came to 7 bases. The CDR3 runs 14 residues.

This chain links TRBV4-1 with TRBJ1-4; 7 nucleotides agree with TRBD1. CDR3 length equals 15 residues. Unmatched junction bases numbered 7, after V lost 4 bases and J lost 5 bases. In germline, CDR1 is MGHRA, CDR2 YSYEKL. The CDR3 nucleotides read TGCGCCAGCAGCCGAACCCAGGGGGAGAATGAAAAACTGTTTTTT. This sequence encodes CASSRTQGENEKLFF.

The J gene is TRBJ1-1, the V gene TRBV10-3; TRBD1 matches at 9 bases. The CDR3 is 14 residues long. Germline CDR1 reads ENHRY; CDR2 reads SYGVKD. Trimming removed 9 bases from V and 5 bases from J; junction bases left unmatched: 10. The CDR3 nucleotides read TGTGCCATTACCACAGGGGGCGCGAAGACTGAAGCTTTCTTT. Translation: CAITTGGAKTEAFF.

This chain connects TRBV5-4 to TRBJ1-6; D is uncertain. The CDR3 is 13 residues long. Trimming took off 0 bases at V and 8 bases at J, with 6 bases between the two ends. The germline gives CDR1 SGHNT, CDR2 YYREEE (reference sequence). In nucleotides, the CDR3 is TGTGCCAGCAGCTTGGGTGGGGATTCACCCCTCCACTTT. It yields the protein CASSLGGDSPLHF. The full variable domain, its missing parts supplied by reference TRBV5-4 and TRBJ1-6, is ETGVTQSPTHLIKTRGQQVTLRCSSQSGHNTVSWYQQALGQGPQFIFQYYREEENGRGNFPPRFSGLQFPNYSSELNVNALELDDSALYLCASSLGGDSPLHFGNGTRLTVT.

The chain recombines TRBV7-9 with TRBJ2-1; TRBD2 is a possible D gene (5 bases). Trimming stripped 1 base from V and 3 bases from J, with 13 bases between. The V gene's germline CDR1 is SEHNR and CDR2 FQNEAQ (reference sequence). The CDR3 spans 16 residues. The CDR3 DNA sequence: TGTGCCAGCAGCTTAGAAGCTAGCCGCCTCTACAATGAGCAGTTCTTC. This codes for CASSLEASRLYNEQFF.

The chain couples TRBV30 to TRBJ1-2; TRBD1 matches at 8 bases. With 2 bases clipped from V and 7 bases from J, the junction kept 12 bases outside the gene matches. Germline loops: CDR1 GTSNPN, CDR2 SVGIG (reference sequence). The CDR3 runs 15 residues. The CDR3 here is CAWSLTGEGPAGYTF. The CDR3 DNA is TGTGCCTGGAGTTTGACAGGGGAAGGCCCAGCTGGCTACACCTTC.

The chain couples TRBV2 to TRBJ1-2; no clear D gene. In germline, CDR1 is SNHLY, CDR2 FYNNEI. V was pared by 2 bases and J by 0 bases, with 10 bases between. The CDR3 loop spans 15 amino acids. The CDR3 DNA follows: TGTGCCAGCAGTGAATTAAAGGGTGCTAACTATGGCTACACCTTC. It specifies CASSELKGANYGYTF. The entire variable domain, with the rest obtained from reference TRBV2 and TRBJ1-2, is as follows: EPEVTQTPSHQVTQMGQEVILRCVPISNHLYFYWYRQILGQKVEFLVSFYNNEISEKSEIFDDQFSVERPDGSNFTLKIRSTKLEDSAMYFCASSELKGANYGYTFGSGTRLTVV.